Each of the 8 T cell receptor beta chains below was sequenced from the same sample in a study of siplizumab effects on memory and regulatory T cells. Assay used: immunoSEQ multiplex PCR; TCRdb lists only in-frame clones, some missing. The sample yields about 52,000 clones, approximately 97% seen once. The sequenced sample was naive CD4+ T cells sorted from blood. These TCRs come from a human donor in good health.

A single count supports this clone. The chain links TRBV11-3 to TRBJ2-7; a weak D match, TRBD2 (7 bases). CDR3 length equals 14 residues. The germline V gene has CDR1 SGHNT and CDR2 YENEEA. Between the trimmed V and J ends, which lost 4 bases and 4 bases, there was a span of 14 bases. The CDR3 DNA reads as TGTGCCAGCAGCTCGGGACACGGGAGGTACGAGCAGTACTTC. Translation: CASSSGHGRYEQYF.

The chain combines TRBV4-3 with TRBJ1-5, with 8 nucleotides matching TRBD1. The V gene's germline CDR1 is LGHNA and CDR2 YSLEER. The junction had 11 bases not matched to a gene; V was cut back by 0 bases and J by 4 bases. This CDR3 region has 18 residues. The CDR3 reads CASSQDRRRGLGNQPQHF. The CDR3 DNA is TGCGCCAGCAGCCAAGATCGTCGCAGGGGGCTGGGAAATCAGCCCCAGCATTTT.

The gene calls are TRBV29-1 and TRBJ2-3; possibly TRBD1 for D (5 bases). The CDR3 runs to 13 residues. In germline, CDR1 is SQVTM, CDR2 ANQGSEA. Between the trimmed V and J ends, which lost 3 bases and 1 base, there was a span of 8 bases. The CDR3 DNA is TGCAGCGTTGAGGCACAGGGCACAGATACGCAGTATTTT. Its translation is CSVEAQGTDTQYF.

The rearrangement joins TRBV7-9 to TRBJ2-5; D remains ambiguous. Trimming pared 8 bases from V and 2 bases from J, leaving 6 bases between. There are 11 residues in the CDR3. CDR1 and CDR2 from the germline V gene are SEHNR and FQNEAQ (reference sequence). In DNA, the CDR3 is TGTGCCAGCGGAAAACAAGAGACCCAGTACTTC. It yields the protein CASGKQETQYF.

The CDR3 DNA reads as TGTGCCAGCAGCCGCCGAAGAGGGGGCACGGCTGGCTACACCTTC. Protein product: CASSRRRGGTAGYTF. The chain uses TRBV7-8 and TRBJ1-2, with TRBD1 identical over 7 bases. V gave up 5 bases and J gave up 7 bases; unmatched junction bases: 13. Germline assignment: CDR1 SGHVS and CDR2 FQNEAQ. The CDR3 loop spans 15 amino acids.

The chain carries TRBV11-3 and TRBJ2-5, with a tentative D call TRBD1 (6 bases). This CDR3 has 16 residues. V lost 1 base to trimming and J lost 1 base, with 13 bases between them. Germline CDR1 SGHNT, CDR2 YENEEA. The CDR3 loop reads CASSLGANRVQETQYF. For the CDR3, the DNA is TGTGCCAGCAGCTTAGGGGCCAACAGGGTCCAAGAGACCCAGTACTTC.

The chain has TRBV30 and TRBJ2-7; 7 bases agree with TRBD1. This CDR3 has 14 residues. Per the germline V gene, CDR1 is GTSNPN and CDR2 is SVGIG (reference sequence). V lost 4 bases, J lost 0 bases, and 6 bases stayed unmatched. The CDR3 spells CAWKRQGVSYEQYF. For the CDR3, the DNA is TGTGCCTGGAAGAGGCAGGGGGTCTCCTACGAGCAGTACTTC.

The V gene is TRBV5-5, the J gene TRBJ2-3; the match to TRBD2 covers 8 bases. The CDR3 has 16 residues. V shed 0 bases, J shed 8 bases, and the junction held 11 bases outside the gene matches. CDR1 and CDR2 (germline): SGHKS, YYEKEE (reference sequence). CDR3 coding DNA: TGTGCCAGCAGCTTGGCGCCGGGACTAGGAACGGGTACGCAGTATTTT. Its protein product is CASSLAPGLGTGTQYF.